The present TCR beta chain was sequenced within a study of shared clonotypes between healthy human individuals. The study's findings and limits: Relative to their counterparts shared across all four donors, non-shared clonotypes exhibited diminished generation probabilities. Clonotype sharing across several donors was observed for around 5% of naive CD4 clonotypes.

The CDR3 totals 11 residues. Germline CDR1 is SNHLY and CDR2 is FYNNEI. The germline V and J ends were trimmed by 4 bases and 8 bases, with 8 bases remaining between them. This clone was seen a few times. Its target is not known. Measured with immunoSEQ multiplex PCR; TCRdb has only the in-frame clones, and not every one. The table shows about 960,000 clones, with 76% occurring only once. Sequencing was carried out using memory CD4+ T cells sorted from blood. Documented subset: CD45RA-negative fraction. The chain recombines TRBV2 with TRBJ1-1; D remains unclear. The clonotype originates from a man between 18 and 35 years old in good health. CDR3 sequence: CASSAGMEAFF. Here the CDR3 DNA reads TGTGCCAGCAGTGCCGGGATGGAAGCTTTCTTT.